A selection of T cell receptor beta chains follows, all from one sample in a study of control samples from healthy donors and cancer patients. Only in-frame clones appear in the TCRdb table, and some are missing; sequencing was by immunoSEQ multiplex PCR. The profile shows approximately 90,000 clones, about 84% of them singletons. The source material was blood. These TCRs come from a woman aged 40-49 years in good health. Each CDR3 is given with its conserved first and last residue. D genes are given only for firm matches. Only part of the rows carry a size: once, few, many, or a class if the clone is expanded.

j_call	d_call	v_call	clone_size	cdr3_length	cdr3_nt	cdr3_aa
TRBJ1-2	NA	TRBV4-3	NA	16	TGCGCCAGCAGCCAAGAACAGGGTGAAACTTTTTATGGCTACACCTTC	CASSQEQGETFYGYTF
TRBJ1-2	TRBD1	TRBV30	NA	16	TGTGCCTGGAAACCGGGACAGGGCCCCTTTCGGTATGGCTACACCTTC	CAWKPGQGPFRYGYTF
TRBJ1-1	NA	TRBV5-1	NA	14	TGCGCCAGCAGCTTACTCGCCTTGAACACTGAAGCTTTCTTT	CASSLLALNTEAFF
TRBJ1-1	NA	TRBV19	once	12	TGTGCCAGTAGTATGCCAGACACTGAAGCTTTCTTT	CASSMPDTEAFF
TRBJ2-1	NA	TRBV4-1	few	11	TGCGCCAGCCGCGGTTACAATGAGCAGTTCTTC	CASRGYNEQFF
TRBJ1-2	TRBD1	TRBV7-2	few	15	TGTGCCAGCAGCTTAGGTCGACAGGGCCGTTTAAGCTACACCTTC	CASSLGRQGRLSYTF
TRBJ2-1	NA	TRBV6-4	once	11	TGTGCCCCTAACCTAAGGTACGAGCAGTTCTTC	CAPNLRYEQFF
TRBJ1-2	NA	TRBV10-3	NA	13	TGTGCCATCAGGGGGGCGAGGGAGTATGGCTACACCTTC	CAIRGAREYGYTF
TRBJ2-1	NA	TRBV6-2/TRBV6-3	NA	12	TGTGCCAGCAGTGGGGCGGACAATGAGCAGTTCTTC	CASSGADNEQFF
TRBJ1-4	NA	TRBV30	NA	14	TGTGCCTGGAGTGTAAAGGGAAGAGGTGAAAAACTGTTTTTT	CAWSVKGRGEKLFF
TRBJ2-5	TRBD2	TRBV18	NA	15	TGTGCCAGCTCACCACTAGCGGGGCCCGCCTGGGACCAGTACTTC	CASSPLAGPAWDQYF
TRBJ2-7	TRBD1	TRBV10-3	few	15	TGTGCCATCAGTGAAAGGGGCAGGGGGTACTACGAGCAGTACTTC	CAISERGRGYYEQYF
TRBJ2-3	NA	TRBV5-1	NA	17	TGCGCCAGCAGCTTGGAGGCCGCGGCGGGGGCCCCAGATACGCAGTATTTT	CASSLEAAAGAPDTQYF
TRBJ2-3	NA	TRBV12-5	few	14	TGTGCTAGTGGTTTGAACCCTCCTCGAGATACGCAGTATTTT	CASGLNPPRDTQYF
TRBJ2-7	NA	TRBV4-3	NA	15	TGCGCCAGCAGCCAAGTAGCTGTATCCACCTACGAGCAGTACTTC	CASSQVAVSTYEQYF